Below, 32 T cell receptor beta chains from the same sample are listed, as sequenced in a study of T cell repertoires in cytomegalovirus infection. Their antigens remain unidentified. MiXCR was run by TCRdb on the reads, yielding one entry per CDR3 protein. The table shows some 590,000 distinct CDR3 sequences, with 40% occurring only once. The sequencing used cultured PBMCs, collected from culture after CMV antigen stimulation. Receptors originate from a human donor in good health (CMV status not recorded). Some clones in this sample may be carry-over from other donors' samples.

The chain has TRBV7-2 and TRBJ2-7, with TRBD2 matching over 12 bases. The CDR3 is 15 residues long. V lost 5 bases to trimming and J lost 3 bases; unmatched junction nucleotides: 5. CDR1 is SGHTA, CDR2 FQGNSA, per germline. The CDR3 reads CASSAPGLAGYEQYF. The CDR3 DNA sequence: TGTGCCAGCAGCGCTCCGGGACTAGCGGGCTACGAGCAGTACTTC.

The rearrangement links TRBV12-3 or TRBV12-4 to TRBJ1-1; TRBD1 is a possible D gene (5 bases). CDR3 length: 14 residues. The germline V and J ends were trimmed by 0 bases and 6 bases, with 11 bases remaining between them. The CDR3 sequence is CASSLALGGAEAFF. For the CDR3, the DNA is TGTGCCAGCAGTTTAGCGCTCGGAGGGGCTGAAGCTTTCTTT.

The CDR3 region has the DNA TGCGCCAGCAAGGAGGTTGGCGGTTCGGAGACCCAGTACTTC. Amino acid sequence: CASKEVGGSETQYF. The chain has TRBV5-1 and TRBJ2-5; possible D gene TRBD2, 5 bases. CDR1 and CDR2 (germline): SGHRS, YFSETQ. The V end was cut by 6 bases, the J end by 5 bases, with 17 bases between. The CDR3 consists of 14 residues.

This chain connects TRBV6-5 to TRBJ1-2, with D uncertain. Trimming stripped 8 bases from V and 4 bases from J, with 20 bases between. Germline lookup yields CDR1 MNHEY and CDR2 SVGAGI. There are 15 residues in the CDR3. For the CDR3, the DNA is TGTGCCAGCGTTGAGAGGCTAAGCACCCGCTATGGCTACACCTTC. It is translated as CASVERLSTRYGYTF.

This clonotype was seen more than once but under ten times. This chain connects TRBV14 to TRBJ1-2; D uncertain. V lost 6 bases and J 4 bases, leaving 18 bases between the germline ends. Germline CDR1 and CDR2: SGHDN and FVKESK. The CDR3 length is 15 residues. This CDR3 reads CASSPLRTPGYGYTF. In nucleotides, the CDR3 is TGTGCCAGCAGTCCCCTCCGGACGCCCGGCTATGGCTACACCTTC.

The J gene is TRBJ2-5, the V gene TRBV29-1; D remains unclear. This CDR3 has 10 amino acids. Germline V gene sequence: CDR1 SQVTM, CDR2 ANQGSEA. CDR3 DNA sequence: TGCACGACCGGTCAAGAGACCCAGTACTTC. Amino acid sequence: CTTGQETQYF.

V gene TRBV7-2 combines with J gene TRBJ2-7, with TRBD2 matching 14 bases. The germline CDR1 and CDR2 sequences are SGHTA and FQGNSA. V gave up 5 bases and J gave up 6 bases; unmatched junction bases: 9. The CDR3 is 16 amino acids. The CDR3 region is CASSPNGLAGGGEQYF. In DNA form, the CDR3 reads TGTGCCAGCAGCCCAAACGGACTAGCGGGGGGTGGCGAGCAGTACTTC.

This clonotype appeared a few times. The V call is TRBV7-2, the J call TRBJ2-3; 8 bases map to TRBD2. There are 16 residues in the CDR3. CDR1 is SGHTA and CDR2 is FQGNSA in the germline V gene. Trimming at V came to 5 bases and at J to 3 bases, leaving 10 bases not matched to a gene. The CDR3 DNA reads TGTGCCAGCAGCCCAGACTTAGCGGGACCTACAGATACGCAGTATTTT. It codes for CASSPDLAGPTDTQYF.

This clonotype was picked up a small number of times. The chain is built from TRBV7-2 and TRBJ2-5; 7 bases match TRBD2. The V segment lost 1 base and the J segment 5 bases; nucleotides outside the gene matches: 7. Germline values: CDR1 SGHTA, CDR2 FQGNSA. This CDR3 is built from 15 residues. CDR3 in DNA: TGTGCCAGCAGCTTAGTGGCGGGAGTCCGGGAGACCCAGTACTTC. Translation gives CASSLVAGVRETQYF.

This clonotype was observed a few times. The rearrangement uses TRBV11-2 and TRBJ2-1; TRBD2 agrees at 9 bases. V dropped 0 bases and J dropped 6; count of bases not matched to a gene: 3. CDR1 SGHAT and CDR2 FQNNGV come from the germline V gene. The CDR3 spans 15 residues. The CDR3 sequence is CASSLDLLAGNEQFF. In DNA, the CDR3 is TGTGCCAGCAGCTTAGATCTACTAGCGGGCAATGAGCAGTTCTTC.

The V gene is TRBV7-8, the J gene TRBJ2-1, with 10 nucleotides matching TRBD1. V lost 4 bases, J lost 8 bases, and 2 bases stayed unmatched. CDR3 length: 13 residues. Germline values: CDR1 SGHVS, CDR2 FQNEAQ. The DNA for the CDR3 is TGTGCCAGCAGCTGGGACAGGGGCGATGAGCAGTTCTTC. Its protein is CASSWDRGDEQFF.

This clonotype was counted between two and nine times. This rearrangement joins TRBV12-3 or TRBV12-4 to TRBJ2-1, with TRBD2 as a possible D gene (6 bases). The germline V and J ends were trimmed by 8 bases and 7 bases, with 15 bases remaining between them. The CDR3 is made up of 13 amino acids. For the CDR3, the DNA is TGTGCCAGCGAAAAAGGACGGGGGAATGAGCAGTTCTTC. Protein: CASEKGRGNEQFF.

This chain joins TRBV12-3 or TRBV12-4 and TRBJ2-1; a possible D gene is TRBD2 (5 bases). Trimming shortened V by 5 bases and J by 9 bases, and 8 bases separated the two germline ends. This CDR3 region has 11 residues. Here the CDR3 DNA reads TGTGCCAGCAGTGCGGGTGCTGAGCAGTTCTTC. It yields the protein CASSAGAEQFF.

The rearrangement joins TRBV5-1 to TRBJ1-6; 11 positions agree with TRBD1. The CDR3 length is 14 residues. After removal of 4 bases from V and 9 bases from J, the junction contained 3 bases not matched to a gene. The germline gives CDR1 SGHRS, CDR2 YFSETQ. Written as DNA, the CDR3 is TGCGCCAGCAGCACGGACAGGGGGCTTTCACCCCTCCACTTT. It is translated as CASSTDRGLSPLHF.

The chain has TRBV15 and TRBJ1-6; D not certain. With 3 bases removed from V and 5 bases from J, the gap between germline ends came to 2 bases. CDR1 LNHNV and CDR2 YYDKDF come from the germline V gene (reference sequence). The CDR3 sequence is 12 residues long. CDR3 bases: TGTGCCACCAGCAGGGATAATTCACCCCTCCACTTT. Its translation: CATSRDNSPLHF.

Details on this clonotype: This may come from a read error, since a much larger clone is one base off. This chain uses TRBV7-6 with TRBJ2-2, with D maybe TRBD1 (5 bases). CDR3 size: 13 residues. Germline CDR1 is SGHVS and CDR2 is FNYEAQ. V shed 3 bases and J shed 6 bases, with 8 bases lying between them. The DNA of the CDR3 is TGTGCCAGCAGCTTCGCCAGGGCCGGGGAGCTGTTTTTT. The encoded protein is CASSFARAGELFF.

The J gene is TRBJ1-1, the V gene TRBV5-1, with 9 bases matching TRBD1. The CDR3 has 17 residues. The V gene end was trimmed by 0 bases and the J gene end by 4 bases; junction bases not matched to a gene: 10. Germline V lookup: CDR1 SGHRS, CDR2 YFSETQ. The CDR3 sequence: CASSLGPKTGGLTEAFF. The CDR3 nucleotides are TGCGCCAGCAGCTTGGGGCCTAAAACAGGGGGCCTCACTGAAGCTTTCTTT.

The chain employs TRBV12-3 or TRBV12-4 and TRBJ2-5, with 8 bases identical to TRBD2. With V trimmed by 7 bases and J by 2 bases, 9 bases remained unmatched. The CDR3 covers 15 residues. The CDR3 region has the DNA TGTGCCAGCACCCCCCCGGGGGGGCCACAAGAGACCCAGTACTTC. Translated, it gives CASTPPGGPQETQYF.

This clonotype was seen more than once but under ten times. V and J are TRBV19 and TRBJ1-1, with D uncertain. Germline values: CDR1 LNHDA, CDR2 SQIVND (reference sequence). The CDR3 covers 14 residues. V dropped 3 bases and J dropped 5 bases, with 13 bases sitting between them. The chain's CDR3 is CASSIRKMGTEAFF. As DNA, the CDR3 is TGTGCCAGTAGTATCCGGAAGATGGGAACTGAAGCTTTCTTT. Based on the CDR3 plus reference TRBV19 and TRBJ1-1, the full variable domain is DGGITQSPKYLFRKEGQNVTLSCEQNLNHDAMYWYRQDPGQGLRLIYYSQIVNDFQKGDIAEGYSVSREKKESFPLTVTSAQKNPTAFYLCASSIRKMGTEAFFGQGTRLTVV.

This chain joins TRBV7-8 and TRBJ2-7, with D tentatively TRBD1 (5 bases). CDR1 and CDR2 (germline): SGHVS, FQNEAQ. Trimming shortened V by 6 bases and J by 3 bases, and 12 bases separated the two germline ends. CDR3 length equals 13 residues. The CDR3 protein is CASRPTGNYEQYF. The CDR3 region has the DNA TGTGCCAGCAGACCCACAGGAAACTACGAGCAGTACTTC. Full variable domain (missing parts from reference TRBV7-8 and TRBJ2-7): GAGVSQSPRYKVAKRGQDVALRCDPISGHVSLFWYQQALGQGPEFLTYFQNEAQLDKSGLPSDRFFAERPEGSVSTLKIQRTQQEDSAVYLCASRPTGNYEQYFGPGTRLTVT.

The rearrangement joins TRBV19 to TRBJ2-1; tentatively, D is TRBD1 (5 bases). Between the trimmed V and J ends, which lost 6 bases and 1 base, there was a span of 13 bases. The germline V gene encodes CDR1 LNHDA and CDR2 SQIVND (reference sequence). CDR3 size: 15 residues. The chain's CDR3 is CASSRPGMSYNEQFF. The DNA of the CDR3 is TGTGCCAGTAGCCGACCAGGGATGTCCTACAATGAGCAGTTCTTC.

This clonotype was seen a few times. The chain links TRBV7-9 to TRBJ2-7; tentatively, D is TRBD2 (6 bases). The CDR3 is made up of 16 amino acids. Per germline, CDR1 SEHNR and CDR2 FQNEAQ (reference sequence). The V and J ends lost 4 bases and 1 base respectively, with 17 bases between them. This CDR3 reads CASSSPLAQSSYEQYF. CDR3 sequence (DNA): TGTGCCAGCAGCTCCCCCCTAGCGCAGTCGTCCTACGAGCAGTACTTC.

This clonotype has more than one count but fewer than ten. The V gene is TRBV7-8, the J gene TRBJ2-7; 9 positions agree with TRBD2. The V gene end was trimmed by 5 bases and the J gene end by 8 bases; junction bases not matched to a gene: 13. Looked up from germline, CDR1 is SGHVS and CDR2 is FQNEAQ. CDR3 size: 15 residues. CDR3 residues: CASSPRGSGRVQQYF. CDR3 bases: TGTGCCAGCAGCCCCCGGGGTAGCGGGAGAGTGCAGCAGTACTTC.

This clonotype was recorded a few times. The chain uses TRBV2 and TRBJ1-5; D may be TRBD1 (5 bases). Per the germline V gene, CDR1 is SNHLY and CDR2 is FYNNEI. The V and J ends lost 5 bases and 6 bases respectively, with 14 bases between them. The CDR3 covers 14 residues. For the CDR3, the DNA is TGTGCCAGCAGTCCAGGGAGAGGTGGTCAGCCCCAGCATTTT. As protein: CASSPGRGGQPQHF. The full variable domain, with the rest looked up from reference TRBV2 and TRBJ1-5, is EPEVTQTPSHQVTQMGQEVILRCVPISNHLYFYWYRQILGQKVEFLVSFYNNEISEKSEIFDDQFSVERPDGSNFTLKIRSTKLEDSAMYFCASSPGRGGQPQHFGDGTRLSIL.

V usage is TRBV20-1 and J usage is TRBJ2-3, with 9 bases that match TRBD1. Trimming at V came to 5 bases and at J to 5 bases, leaving 5 bases not matched to a gene. CDR1 and CDR2 (germline): DFQATT, SNEGSKA (reference sequence). The length of the CDR3 is 13 residues. CDR3 in DNA: TGCAGTGCTCATCGACAGGGGGAAGATACGCAGTATTTT. Amino acid sequence: CSAHRQGEDTQYF.

As for this clonotype: At one boundary the junction diverges from the germline segment, which might be a read error. The chain carries TRBV14 and TRBJ1-1, with TRBD1 matching over 7 bases. The CDR3 length is 17 residues. CDR1 and CDR2 (germline): SGHDN, FVKESK. Written as DNA, the CDR3 is TGTGCCAGCAGTCAAGTTGGTGTAGGACAGGCGAACACTGAAGCTTTCTTT. This sequence encodes CASSQVGVGQANTEAFF.

This sequence joins TRBV19 and TRBJ1-4; TRBD1 aligns across 12 bases. The CDR3 is made up of 15 amino acids. Germline V gene data show CDR1 as LNHDA and CDR2 as SQIVND (reference sequence). The trim removed 10 bases at V and 7 bases at J, leaving 10 bases unmatched. Written as DNA, the CDR3 is TGTGCCACCTCCGGGACAGGGGGCCTGGCTGAAAAACTGTTTTTT. As protein: CATSGTGGLAEKLFF.

The V call is TRBV6-2 or TRBV6-3, the J call TRBJ1-1; the D is unclear. V lost 6 bases, J lost 1 base, and 9 bases lay in between. The CDR3 length is 13 residues. Per the germline V gene, CDR1 is MNHEY and CDR2 is SVGEGT. In DNA, the CDR3 is TGTGCCAGCAGCAAACACCCGAACACTGAAGCTTTCTTT. It specifies CASSKHPNTEAFF.

This clonotype was recorded once. V and J are TRBV4-1 and TRBJ2-5; no clear D gene. CDR1 is MGHRA and CDR2 is YSYEKL in the germline V gene. V lost 4 bases and J lost 3, with 9 bases in between. The CDR3 is made up of 13 amino acids. CDR3 nucleotides: TGCGCCAGCAGCCGCGTAATTGAAGAGACCCAGTACTTC. Protein product: CASSRVIEETQYF.

The CDR3 spells CASRPNWGQGRYGYTF. The DNA for the CDR3 is TGTGCCAGCAGACCTAACTGGGGACAGGGCCGCTATGGCTACACCTTC. V gene TRBV12-3 or TRBV12-4 combines with J gene TRBJ1-2; TRBD1 matches 9 bases. This CDR3 comprises 16 residues. With 6 bases clipped from V and 4 bases from J, the junction kept 12 bases outside the gene matches.

This clonotype has more than one count but fewer than ten. As DNA, the CDR3 is TGTGCCAGCAGTACTAGCGGGGGGCAAAACATTCAGTACTTC. Translating it yields CASSTSGGQNIQYF. The chain uses TRBV6-6 and TRBJ2-4, with 12 bases fitting TRBD2. From germline, CDR1 is MNHNY and CDR2 SVGAGI (reference sequence). The CDR3 length is 14 residues. The J segment lost 5 bases and the V segment lost 5 bases, leaving 1 base of the junction unmatched.

The chain is built from TRBV28 and TRBJ1-1; D might be TRBD1 (6 bases). This CDR3 has 14 residues. V was clipped by 8 bases and J by 2 bases, with 15 bases between them. In germline, CDR1 is MDHEN, CDR2 SYDVKM. CDR3 DNA sequence: TGTGCCAGCTCCGAGGGGGTGGTCAACACTGAAGCTTTCTTT. This codes for CASSEGVVNTEAFF.